The 12 T cell receptor beta chains reported below all come from one sample, sequenced in a study of blood T cell repertoires in COVID-19. Sequencing was performed with immunoSEQ multiplex PCR; in TCRdb, only in-frame clones are kept and a portion is missing. The sample includes about 190,000 clones, approximately 86% of them seen just once. The sequenced material came from peripheral blood. These receptors all come from a man aged 35 to 55 with active or convalescent COVID-19.

V and J are TRBV24-1 and TRBJ2-1; 12 nucleotides align to TRBD1. V shed 2 bases and J 7 bases; nucleotides not matched to a gene: 11. The CDR3 is 18 amino acids. Germline V CDR1 and CDR2: KGHDR, SFDVKD. DNA for the CDR3: TGTGCCACCAGTGATTCCATTCTAAGGGACAGGGGGCGGAATGAGCAGTTCTTC. Translated, it gives CATSDSILRDRGRNEQFF.

V and J are TRBV27 and TRBJ1-2; D uncertain. The CDR3 is 13 residues long. The V end lost 8 bases, the J end lost 8 bases, and 18 bases lay between the germline ends. Per germline, CDR1 MNHEY and CDR2 SMNVEV (reference sequence). This chain's CDR3 is CASAEGGNWGYTF. CDR3 coding DNA: TGTGCCAGCGCGGAGGGAGGGAATTGGGGCTACACCTTC.

This CDR3 is CASELDRTVTSNEQFF. The CDR3 DNA reads TGTGCCAGCGAACTAGATAGGACAGTAACTTCCAATGAGCAGTTCTTC. This rearrangement joins TRBV11-1 to TRBJ2-1; D possibly corresponds to TRBD1 (6 bases). The CDR3 spans 16 residues. Germline loops: CDR1 SGHAT, CDR2 FQDESV (reference sequence). The V end lost 8 bases, the J end lost 6 bases, and 23 bases lay between the germline ends.

This chain joins TRBV10-3 and TRBJ2-3; 12 bases match TRBD2. J was trimmed by 4 bases and V by 5 bases; bases with no gene match: 7. Germline CDR1 reads ENHRY; CDR2 reads SYGVKD. This CDR3 spans 16 amino acids. CDR3 in DNA: TGTGCCATCAGTAAGACTAGCGGGGGTTTGTCAGATACGCAGTATTTT. Translated, it gives CAISKTSGGLSDTQYF.

This clone has more than one count but fewer than ten. The rearrangement links TRBV7-8 to TRBJ2-2; D unresolved. The CDR3 is 16 amino acids. V lost 1 base and J lost 3, with 12 bases in between. Germline V gene data show CDR1 as SGHVS and CDR2 as FQNEAQ. The CDR3 nucleotides read TGTGCCAGCAGCTTAGGGCTTATCGAATACACCGGGGAGCTGTTTTTT. Protein sequence: CASSLGLIEYTGELFF.

This clone was observed a single time. J is TRBJ2-5 and V is TRBV7-9; 11 bases match TRBD2. The CDR3 contains 16 residues. Germline V gene lookup returns CDR1 SEHNR and CDR2 FQNEAQ (reference sequence). The J segment lost 5 bases and the V segment lost 4 bases, leaving 9 bases of the junction unmatched. CDR3 sequence: CASSYELAGGPETQYF. Written as DNA, the CDR3 is TGTGCCAGCAGCTATGAGTTAGCGGGGGGGCCGGAGACCCAGTACTTC.

V gene TRBV5-4 combines with J gene TRBJ2-7, with 9 nucleotides matching TRBD2. The CDR3 extends over 13 amino acids. Germline V CDR1 and CDR2: SGHNT, YYREEE (reference sequence). Trimming removed 4 bases from V and 4 bases from J; junction bases left unmatched: 3. The CDR3 protein is CASSLAGSYEQYF. The CDR3 bases are TGTGCCAGCAGCCTAGCGGGGAGTTACGAGCAGTACTTC.

The chain recombines TRBV4-2 with TRBJ2-5, with 9 nucleotides matching TRBD2. The J segment lost 3 bases and the V segment lost 0 bases, leaving 5 bases of the junction unmatched. This CDR3 region has 16 residues. The germline CDR1 and CDR2 sequences are LGHNA and YNFKEQ. The CDR3 loop is CASSQDLAGPKETQYF. The CDR3 nucleotides are TGTGCCAGCAGCCAAGACCTAGCGGGGCCGAAAGAGACCCAGTACTTC.

The CDR3 DNA sequence: TGTGCCAGCAGCGTAGAGGTTAGCGAAGAGACCCAGTACTTC. Amino acids: CASSVEVSEETQYF. The chain combines TRBV9 with TRBJ2-5; perhaps TRBD2 as D (5 bases). The CDR3 is 14 residues long. Germline assignment: CDR1 SGDLS and CDR2 YYNGEE. Trimming shortened V by 0 bases and J by 3 bases, and 9 bases separated the two germline ends. The full variable domain, its missing parts supplied by reference TRBV9 and TRBJ2-5, is DSGVTQTPKHLITATGQRVTLRCSPRSGDLSVYWYQQSLDQGLQFLIQYYNGEERAKGNILERFSAQQFPDLHSELNLSSLELGDSALYFCASSVEVSEETQYFGPGTRLLVL.

The J gene is TRBJ1-1, the V gene TRBV28, with D possibly matching TRBD1 (6 bases). Looked up from germline, CDR1 is MDHEN and CDR2 is SYDVKM. Trimming cost V 2 bases and J 4 bases, with 11 bases left between them. CDR3 size: 14 residues. The CDR3 spells CASSLGGAFTEAFF. The CDR3 DNA reads as TGTGCCAGCAGTTTAGGGGGGGCGTTCACTGAAGCTTTCTTT.

J is TRBJ2-5 and V is TRBV12-3 or TRBV12-4; no firm D call. V gave up 5 bases and J gave up 5 bases, with 9 bases separating them. This CDR3 region has 12 residues. CDR3 protein: CASSQGRETQYF. Here the CDR3 DNA reads TGTGCCAGCAGTCAAGGCAGGGAGACCCAGTACTTC.

The chain carries TRBV2 and TRBJ1-4; possibly TRBD1 for D (6 bases). From germline, CDR1 is SNHLY and CDR2 FYNNEI. The CDR3 runs to 14 residues. The V end was cut by 7 bases, the J end by 6 bases, with 15 bases between. CDR3 coding DNA: TGTGCCAGCACAATGACAGGCTCGGATGAAAAACTGTTTTTT. This codes for CASTMTGSDEKLFF.